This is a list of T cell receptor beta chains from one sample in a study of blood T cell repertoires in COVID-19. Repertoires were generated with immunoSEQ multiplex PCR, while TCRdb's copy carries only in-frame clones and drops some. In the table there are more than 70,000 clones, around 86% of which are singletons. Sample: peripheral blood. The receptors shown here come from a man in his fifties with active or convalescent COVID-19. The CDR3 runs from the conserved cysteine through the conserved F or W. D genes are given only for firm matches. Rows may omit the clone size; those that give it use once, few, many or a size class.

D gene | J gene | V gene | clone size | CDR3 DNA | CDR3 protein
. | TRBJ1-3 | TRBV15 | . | TGTGCCACCAGCAGAGTGGGAGATGGAAACACCATATATTTT | CATSRVGDGNTIYF
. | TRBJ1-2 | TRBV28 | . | TGTGCCAGCTCGTCGCTAGGTGGCTACACCTTC | CASSSLGGYTF
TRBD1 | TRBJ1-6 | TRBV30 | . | TGTGCCTGGAGTGTCGGGACAGGGGGTTCACCCCTCCACTTT | CAWSVGTGGSPLHF
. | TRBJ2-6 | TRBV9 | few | TGTGCCAGCAGCGTAGGGGCTCTCCGATCTGGGGCCAACGTCCTGACTTTC | CASSVGALRSGANVLTF
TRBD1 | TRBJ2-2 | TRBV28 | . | TGTGCCAGCAGTTCTTCCGGGACAGGGGGCGCGACCACCGGGGAGCTGTTTTTT | CASSSSGTGGATTGELFF
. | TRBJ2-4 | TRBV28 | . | TGTGCCAGCATTCTTGGGAGGGGGGAACCACAAGCCAAAAACATTCAGTACTTC | CASILGRGEPQAKNIQYF
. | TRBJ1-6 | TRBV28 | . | TGTGCCAGCAGTTCTGGAGATTATAATTCACCCCTCCACTTT | CASSSGDYNSPLHF
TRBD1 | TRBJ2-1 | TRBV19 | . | TGTGCCAGTAGGTCGGGACAGGGCTACAATGAGCAGTTCTTC | CASRSGQGYNEQFF
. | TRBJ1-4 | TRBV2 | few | TGTGCCAGCAGTGGCCCGGGAGGTCGGGAAAAACTGTTTTTT | CASSGPGGREKLFF
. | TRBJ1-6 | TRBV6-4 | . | TGTGCCAGCAGACAGGGATTTGATAATTCACCCCTCCACTTT | CASRQGFDNSPLHF
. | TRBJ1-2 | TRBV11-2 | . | TGTGCCAGCAGCTTCGAGGTTTTGGAAGGCTACACCTTC | CASSFEVLEGYTF
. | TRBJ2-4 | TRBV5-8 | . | TGTGCCAGCAGCCCCTATTTTGGCAGGGAGGTAAACATTCAGTACTTC | CASSPYFGREVNIQYF
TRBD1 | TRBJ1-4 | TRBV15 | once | TGTGCCACCAGCAAGACCGAAGGACAGGGAAAAGAAGGTGAAAAACTGTTTTTT | CATSKTEGQGKEGEKLFF
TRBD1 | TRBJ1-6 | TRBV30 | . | TGTGCCTGGTGGACAGGACATGACAATTCACCCCTCCACTTT | CAWWTGHDNSPLHF
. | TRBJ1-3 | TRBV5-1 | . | TGCGCCAGCAGTAAACAGGTCTCTGGAAACACCATATATTTT | CASSKQVSGNTIYF
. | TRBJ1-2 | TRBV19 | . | TGTGCCAGTAGCCCGATAGTAGTCGGGGATCTTGTCTATGGCTACACCTTC | CASSPIVVGDLVYGYTF
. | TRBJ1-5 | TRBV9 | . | TGTGCCAGCAGCGCAGGACAGTTCAATCAGCCCCAGCATTTT | CASSAGQFNQPQHF
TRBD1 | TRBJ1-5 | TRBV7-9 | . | TGTGCCAGCAGCTCCGGACAGGCTAATCAGCCCCAGCATTTT | CASSSGQANQPQHF
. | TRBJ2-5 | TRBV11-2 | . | TGTGCCAGCAGCTTTACAGGGATTCGAGAGACCCAGTACTTC | CASSFTGIRETQYF
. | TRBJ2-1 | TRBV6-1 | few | TGTGCCAGCAGTGGGGGCAGGGGTCGACCCGGAGACAATGAGCAGTTCTTC | CASSGGRGRPGDNEQFF
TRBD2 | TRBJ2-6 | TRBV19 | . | TGTGCCAGTACCCGCGGGGGGGCTGGGGCCAACGTCCTGACTTTC | CASTRGGAGANVLTF
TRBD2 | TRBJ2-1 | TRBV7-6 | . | TGTGCCAGCAGCCCAATCGGACTAGCCACGGTTGACAATGAGCAGTTCTTC | CASSPIGLATVDNEQFF
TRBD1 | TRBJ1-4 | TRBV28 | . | TGTGCCAGCAGTTTGGGCGACAGGGAGGAAAAACTGTTTTTT | CASSLGDREEKLFF
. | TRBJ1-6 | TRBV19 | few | TGTGCCAGTAGTATGGGCAGGTTATCTTCACCCCTCCACTTT | CASSMGRLSSPLHF
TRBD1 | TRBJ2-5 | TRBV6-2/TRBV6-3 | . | TGTGCCAGCAGCCGCGAACCCCGACAGGGCCCCCAAGAGACCCAGTACTTC | CASSREPRQGPQETQYF
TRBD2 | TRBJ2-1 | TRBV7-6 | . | TGTGCCAGCAGCTTACTCCCTAGCGGGGGGCTCTACAATGAGCAGTTCTTC | CASSLLPSGGLYNEQFF
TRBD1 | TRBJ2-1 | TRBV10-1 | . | TGCGCCAGCAGTGAACCGGAACTTTTGACAGGGATCCCTTACAATGAGCAGTTCTTC | CASSEPELLTGIPYNEQFF
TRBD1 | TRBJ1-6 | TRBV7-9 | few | TGTGCCAGCAGCTTAGTGGGACAGGGGAATTCACCCCTCCACTTT | CASSLVGQGNSPLHF
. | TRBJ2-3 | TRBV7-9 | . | TGTGCCAGCAGCTTAGGGGCCGAAAATACGCAGTATTTT | CASSLGAENTQYF
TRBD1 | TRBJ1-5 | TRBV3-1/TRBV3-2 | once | TGTGCCAGCAGCCAAGGCACAGGGGGCGCGGGACAGCCCCAGCATTTT | CASSQGTGGAGQPQHF
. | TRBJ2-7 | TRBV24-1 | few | TGTGCCACCAGTGATTCGGACAGTACCTACGAGCAGTACTTC | CATSDSDSTYEQYF